The 17 T cell receptor beta chains given below trace back to one sample, sequenced in a study of blood T cell repertoires in COVID-19. Repertoires were generated with immunoSEQ multiplex PCR, while TCRdb's copy carries only in-frame clones and drops some. The sample yields about 65,000 clones, roughly 80% seen once. What was sequenced was peripheral blood. The source is a human donor in a cohort sampled during active COVID-19.

The chain has TRBV4-3 and TRBJ1-2; tentatively, D is TRBD1 (5 bases). Germline V gene sequence: CDR1 LGHNA, CDR2 YSLEER. V gave up 0 bases and J gave up 0 bases, with 14 bases separating them. The CDR3 is 17 amino acids. In DNA, the CDR3 is TGCGCCAGCAGCCAAGATCACCCCACAGGAGCTAACTATGGCTACACCTTC. This translates into CASSQDHPTGANYGYTF.

The chain employs TRBV10-2 and TRBJ2-1, with TRBD2 matching 9 bases. Trimming took 4 bases from V and 6 from J; bases not matched to a gene: 7. CDR1 is WSHSY and CDR2 is SAAADI in the germline V gene. This CDR3 contains 15 residues. In DNA form, the CDR3 reads TGCGCCAGCAGTGCCAGGCTAGCGGGGCGCAATGAGCAGTTCTTC. Encoded protein: CASSARLAGRNEQFF.

V usage is TRBV29-1 and J usage is TRBJ2-2; weak D call: TRBD2 (6 bases). The CDR3 sequence is 14 residues long. Germline loops: CDR1 SQVTM, CDR2 ANQGSEA. Trimming left V 7 bases short and J 0 bases short, with 12 bases between. CDR3 residues: CSARDFTNTGELFF. CDR3 bases: TGCAGCGCCCGGGACTTTACGAACACCGGGGAGCTGTTTTTT.

This chain uses TRBV4-2 with TRBJ2-5, with 9 bases that match TRBD1. The V and J ends lost 6 bases and 5 bases, in that order; junction bases with no gene match: 7. The CDR3 has 14 amino acids. The germline V gene has CDR1 LGHNA and CDR2 YNFKEQ. The CDR3, as DNA: TGTGCCAGCAGGGACAGGGGAGAGGGGGAGACCCAGTACTTC. Translated: CASRDRGEGETQYF.

V usage is TRBV7-3 and J usage is TRBJ2-7; 8 bases match TRBD2. Germline CDR1 is SGHTA and CDR2 is FQGTGA. This CDR3 comprises 16 residues. V dropped 1 base and J dropped 7; count of bases not matched to a gene: 12. CDR3 loop: CASSLNSAGGQSEQYF. As DNA, the CDR3 is TGTGCCAGCAGCTTAAATTCGGCGGGGGGCCAGTCAGAGCAGTACTTC.

V gene TRBV5-1 combines with J gene TRBJ1-6; 7 nucleotides align to TRBD1. This CDR3 is 16 amino acids long. V shed 0 bases, J shed 8 bases, and the junction held 8 bases outside the gene matches. Germline assignment: CDR1 SGHRS and CDR2 YFSETQ. The DNA for the CDR3 is TGCGCCAGCAGCTTGGGCCCAGGACAGGCGTATTCACCCCTCCACTTT. It yields the protein CASSLGPGQAYSPLHF. Full variable domain (outside the CDR3, taken from reference TRBV5-1 and TRBJ1-6): KAGVTQTPRYLIKTRGQQVTLSCSPISGHRSVSWYQQTPGQGLQFLFEYFSETQRNKGNFPGRFSGRQFSNSRSEMNVSTLELGDSALYLCASSLGPGQAYSPLHFGNGTRLTVT.

This clone has ten or more counts. This chain connects TRBV19 to TRBJ1-6; TRBD1 matches 9 bases. CDR3 length: 13 amino acids. CDR1 is LNHDA, CDR2 SQIVND, per germline (reference sequence). The V gene end was trimmed by 5 bases and the J gene end by 13 bases; junction bases not matched to a gene: 6. The CDR3: CASSRGQGNPLHF. Written as DNA, the CDR3 is TGTGCCAGTAGTCGGGGACAGGGTAATCCCCTCCACTTT.

The chain carries TRBV5-1 and TRBJ2-1; 8 positions agree with TRBD2. In germline, CDR1 is SGHRS, CDR2 YFSETQ. V was clipped by 0 bases and J by 4 bases; unmatched bases: 0. CDR3 length equals 14 residues. CDR3 DNA: TGCGCCAGCAGCTTGGAGCGGGGGTACAATGAGCAGTTCTTC. Protein: CASSLERGYNEQFF.

The chain carries TRBV30 and TRBJ2-5, with unresolved D. The CDR3 covers 11 residues. Trimming removed 2 bases from V and 4 bases from J, with 5 bases in between. Germline CDR1 and CDR2: GTSNPN and SVGIG (reference sequence). As DNA, the CDR3 is TGTGCCTGGAGTCTAGGAGAGACCCAGTACTTC. Its translation: CAWSLGETQYF.

This chain joins TRBV28 and TRBJ1-1, with TRBD1 matching 9 bases. The CDR3 sequence is 15 residues long. CDR1 and CDR2 from the germline V gene are MDHEN and SYDVKM. Trimming cost V 1 base and J 3 bases; bases outside gene matches: 3. CDR3 in DNA: TGTGCCAGCAGTTTATTAGGGGACAGGGACACTGAAGCTTTCTTT. Encoded protein: CASSLLGDRDTEAFF.

J is TRBJ1-2 and V is TRBV7-2; D gene ambiguous. Per the germline V gene, CDR1 is SGHTA and CDR2 is FQGNSA. The CDR3 loop spans 14 amino acids. Trimming removed 2 bases at V and 8 bases at J, with 15 bases between. This chain's CDR3 is CASSLSSGVGGYTF. In DNA, the CDR3 is TGTGCCAGCAGCTTATCTAGCGGGGTGGGCGGCTACACCTTC.

The chain links TRBV6-5 to TRBJ1-6; TRBD1 might be the D (5 bases). The germline CDR1 and CDR2 sequences are MNHEY and SVGAGI. CDR3 size: 16 residues. V was clipped by 0 bases and J by 7 bases, with 13 bases between them. The CDR3 sequence: CASSYSGQGGNSPLHF. DNA for the CDR3: TGTGCCAGCAGTTACTCTGGGCAGGGAGGAAATTCACCCCTCCACTTT.

The rearrangement uses TRBV6-5 and TRBJ1-1; the match to TRBD1 covers 9 bases. The CDR3 runs to 13 residues. Germline V lookup: CDR1 MNHEY, CDR2 SVGAGI. Trimming took 6 bases from V and 1 from J; bases not matched to a gene: 0. The CDR3 region has the DNA TGTGCCAGCAGGGACAGGGGGAACACTGAAGCTTTCTTT. This gives the protein CASRDRGNTEAFF.

The chain employs TRBV4-1 and TRBJ2-3; D might be TRBD1 (5 bases). The CDR3 runs to 16 residues. V lost 0 bases and J lost 1, with 11 bases in between. Per germline, CDR1 MGHRA and CDR2 YSYEKL. CDR3 region: CASSQDWGSGTDTQYF. DNA of the CDR3: TGCGCCAGCAGCCAAGATTGGGGCAGCGGCACAGATACGCAGTATTTT.

CDR3 loop: CASVGGGYEQYF. The CDR3 DNA reads TGTGCCAGCGTCGGCGGGGGTTACGAGCAGTACTTC. The genes are TRBV2 and TRBJ2-7; 7 bases fit TRBD2. This CDR3 has 12 residues. CDR1 SNHLY and CDR2 FYNNEI come from the germline V gene. With 8 bases clipped from V and 4 bases from J, the junction kept 5 bases outside the gene matches.

V is TRBV18 and J is TRBJ2-3; D call uncertain. V was trimmed by 5 bases and J by 0 bases, leaving 12 bases between them. The length of the CDR3 is 15 residues. Germline CDR1 reads KGHSH; CDR2 reads LQKENI. CDR3 sequence reads: CASSSRHPSTDTQYF. DNA for the CDR3: TGTGCCAGCTCATCACGACACCCAAGCACAGATACGCAGTATTTT.

The CDR3 reads CAWNRDLAKNIQYF. The CDR3 bases are TGTGCCTGGAATAGAGACTTAGCCAAAAACATTCAGTACTTC. The chain links TRBV30 to TRBJ2-4; the D is unclear. Trimming left V 4 bases short and J 0 bases short, with 10 bases between. CDR1 and CDR2 (germline): GTSNPN, SVGIG (reference sequence). The CDR3 totals 14 residues. Drawing the rest from reference TRBV30 and TRBJ2-4, the complete variable domain is SQTIHQWPATLVQPVGSPLSLECTVEGTSNPNLYWYRQAAGRGLQLLFYSVGIGQISSEVPQNLSASRPQDRQFILSSKKLLLSDSGFYLCAWNRDLAKNIQYFGAGTRLSVL.